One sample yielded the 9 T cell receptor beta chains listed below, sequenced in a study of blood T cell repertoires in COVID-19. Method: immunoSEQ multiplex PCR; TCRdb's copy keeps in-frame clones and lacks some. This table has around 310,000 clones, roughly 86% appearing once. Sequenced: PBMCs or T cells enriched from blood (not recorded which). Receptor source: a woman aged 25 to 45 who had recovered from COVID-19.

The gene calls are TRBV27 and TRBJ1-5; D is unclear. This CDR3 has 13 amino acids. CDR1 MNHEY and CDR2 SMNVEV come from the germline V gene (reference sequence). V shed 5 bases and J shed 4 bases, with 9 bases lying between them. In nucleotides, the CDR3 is TGTGCCAGCAGTCGTGAAGAGAATCAGCCCCAGCATTTT. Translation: CASSREENQPQHF.

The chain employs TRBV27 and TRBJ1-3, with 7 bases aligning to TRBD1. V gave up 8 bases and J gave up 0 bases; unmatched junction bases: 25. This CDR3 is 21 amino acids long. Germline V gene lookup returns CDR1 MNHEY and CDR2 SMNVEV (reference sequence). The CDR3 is CASDADDPGQPFRYSGNTIYF. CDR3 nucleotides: TGTGCCAGCGACGCCGACGATCCGGGACAGCCCTTCCGATACTCTGGAAACACCATATATTTT.

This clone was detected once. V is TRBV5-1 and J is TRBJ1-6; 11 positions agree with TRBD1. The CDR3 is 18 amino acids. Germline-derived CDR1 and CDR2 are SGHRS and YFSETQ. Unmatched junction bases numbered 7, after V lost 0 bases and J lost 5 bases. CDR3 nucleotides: TGCGCCAGCAGCTTGGAGCTGGACAGGGGGCAGAATAATTCACCCCTCCACTTT. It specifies CASSLELDRGQNNSPLHF.

CDR3 residues: CATSDSGRGSYNEQFF. For the CDR3, the DNA is TGTGCCACCAGTGATAGCGGGAGGGGGTCCTACAATGAGCAGTTCTTC. The gene calls are TRBV24-1 and TRBJ2-1, with 10 positions matching TRBD2. CDR3 length: 16 residues. The junction had 2 bases not matched to a gene; V was cut back by 3 bases and J by 1 base. Germline CDR1 KGHDR, CDR2 SFDVKD.

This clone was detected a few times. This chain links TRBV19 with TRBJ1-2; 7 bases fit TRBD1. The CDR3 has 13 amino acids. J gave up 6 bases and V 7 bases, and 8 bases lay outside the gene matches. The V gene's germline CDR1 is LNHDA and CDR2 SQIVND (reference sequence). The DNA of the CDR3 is TGTGCCAGTAAAACCCCCGGACAGGATGGCTACACCTTC. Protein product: CASKTPGQDGYTF.

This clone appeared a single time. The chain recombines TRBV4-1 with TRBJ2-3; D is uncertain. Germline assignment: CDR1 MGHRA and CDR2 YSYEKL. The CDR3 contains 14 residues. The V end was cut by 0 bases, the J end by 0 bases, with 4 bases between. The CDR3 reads CASSQDRSTDTQYF. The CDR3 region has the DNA TGCGCCAGCAGCCAAGACAGGAGCACAGATACGCAGTATTTT.

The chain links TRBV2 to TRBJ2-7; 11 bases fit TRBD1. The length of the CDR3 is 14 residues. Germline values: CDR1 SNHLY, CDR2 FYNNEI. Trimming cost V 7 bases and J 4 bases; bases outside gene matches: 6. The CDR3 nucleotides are TGTGCCAGCAACACCGGGACAGGGGGATACGAGCAGTACTTC. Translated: CASNTGTGGYEQYF.

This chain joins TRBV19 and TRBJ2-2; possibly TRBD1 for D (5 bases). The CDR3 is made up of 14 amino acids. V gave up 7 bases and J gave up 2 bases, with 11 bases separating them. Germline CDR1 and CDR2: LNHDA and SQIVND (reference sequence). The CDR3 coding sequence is TGTGCCAGTATAGCACAGGAAAACACCGGGGAGCTGTTTTTT. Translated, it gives CASIAQENTGELFF.

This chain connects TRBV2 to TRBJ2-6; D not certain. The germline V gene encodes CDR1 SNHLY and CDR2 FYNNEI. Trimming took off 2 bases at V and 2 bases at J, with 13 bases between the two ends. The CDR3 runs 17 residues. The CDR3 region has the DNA TGTGCCAGCAGTGAAAGTTTGTCAGAACCTGGGGCCAACGTCCTGACTTTC. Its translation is CASSESLSEPGANVLTF.